This T cell receptor beta chain is from a study of cytomegalovirus exposure and HLA in healthy donors. Study as a whole: Inside one of the first data releases sat around 85 million unique TCRs taken from HLA-typed donors. Study-wide results and limits: Previously analyzed data showed that most TCR beta V segments were productive at a frequency of about 87% or about 30%. More clonal expansion characterized HLA-associated TCR beta chains than equally common others in a later analysis.

On this clone: Its antigen is still unknown.

In germline, CDR1 is MNHEY, CDR2 SVGAGI. This CDR3 region has 14 residues. The V and J ends lost 6 bases and 4 bases, in that order; junction bases with no gene match: 9. PCR used 60 Vbeta primers and 13 Jbeta primers. Profiling relied on immunoSEQ multiplex PCR, and the TCRdb table lists in-frame clones only, not all of them. The sample lists about 140,000 clones; more than 70% were seen once. The specimen sequenced was PBMCs. The J gene is TRBJ2-7, the V gene TRBV6-5, with 7 bases identical to TRBD1. The receptor comes from a male donor in good health and CMV-seronegative. The CDR3 sequence is CASSSDRLLYEQYF. In DNA, the CDR3 is TGTGCCAGCAGCTCGGACAGGCTCCTGTACGAGCAGTACTTC.